These 5 T cell receptor beta chains were sequenced from one sample in a study of T cell responses to AZD1222 COVID-19 vaccine. Method: immunoSEQ multiplex PCR; TCRdb's copy keeps in-frame clones and lacks some. The sample includes 80,000 or so clones, approximately 88% of them seen just once. Sequencing was performed on peripheral blood, taken on day 0 of MenACWY control vaccination. These receptors originate from an adult in good health.

Remarks on this clone: Other DNA variants within this sample encode the same CDR3. The J gene is TRBJ1-2, the V gene TRBV6-1; possible D gene TRBD1, 6 bases. Germline assignment: CDR1 MNHNS and CDR2 SASEGT. The CDR3 extends over 14 amino acids. Trimming took 0 bases from V and 4 from J, leaving 9 bases between them. The CDR3: CASSEAWTAYGYTF. In DNA, the CDR3 is TGTGCCAGCAGTGAAGCTTGGACAGCCTATGGCTACACCTTC.

Concerning this clone: The junction does not match germline at one end; this may be a read error. The chain recombines TRBV7-7 with TRBJ2-1; a weak D match, TRBD2 (5 bases). The CDR3 runs 15 residues. Germline CDR1 reads SSHAT; CDR2 reads FNYEAQ (reference sequence). Written as DNA, the CDR3 is TGTGCTAGCAGCTTAGCGAGGACCCCCGTGAATGAGCAGTTCTTC. Protein sequence: CASSLARTPVNEQFF.

The chain uses TRBV2 and TRBJ1-6, with a tentative D call TRBD1 (6 bases). Germline V gene data show CDR1 as SNHLY and CDR2 as FYNNEI. V lost 5 bases to trimming and J lost 7 bases, with 18 bases between them. This CDR3 spans 16 amino acids. This CDR3 is CASSKRTADSNSPLHF. CDR3 nucleotide sequence: TGTGCCAGCAGTAAGCGGACAGCAGATTCCAATTCACCCCTCCACTTT.

The chain couples TRBV4-3 to TRBJ1-4; no reliable D call. V lost 0 bases, J lost 8 bases, and 13 bases lay in between. Germline values: CDR1 LGHNA, CDR2 YSLEER. The length of the CDR3 is 15 residues. CDR3 sequence: CASSQDGGQMEKLFF. Written as DNA, the CDR3 is TGCGCCAGCAGCCAAGATGGAGGGCAGATGGAAAAACTGTTTTTT.

The chain joins TRBV5-4 to TRBJ2-7; 7 nucleotides line up with TRBD1. There are 15 residues in the CDR3. The germline CDR1 and CDR2 sequences are SGHNT and YYREEE (reference sequence). The junction had 13 bases not matched to a gene; V was cut back by 4 bases and J by 6 bases. Here the CDR3 reads CASSGTKGASREQYF. The DNA of the CDR3 is TGTGCCAGCAGCGGTACAAAGGGGGCCTCGCGCGAGCAGTACTTC.